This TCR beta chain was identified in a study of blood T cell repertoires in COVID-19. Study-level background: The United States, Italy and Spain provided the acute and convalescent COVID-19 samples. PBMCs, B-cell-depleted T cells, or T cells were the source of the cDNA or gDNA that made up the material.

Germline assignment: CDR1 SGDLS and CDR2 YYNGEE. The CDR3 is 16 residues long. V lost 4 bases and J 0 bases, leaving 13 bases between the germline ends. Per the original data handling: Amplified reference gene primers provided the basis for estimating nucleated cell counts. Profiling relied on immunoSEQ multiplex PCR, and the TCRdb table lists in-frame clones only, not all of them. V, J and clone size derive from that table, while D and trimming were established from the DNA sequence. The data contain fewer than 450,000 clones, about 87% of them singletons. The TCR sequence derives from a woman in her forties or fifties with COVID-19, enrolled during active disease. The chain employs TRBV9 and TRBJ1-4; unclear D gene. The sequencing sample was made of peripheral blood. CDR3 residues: CASSSGMTATNEKLFF. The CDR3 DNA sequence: TGTGCCAGCAGCTCCGGTATGACTGCAACTAATGAAAAACTGTTTTTT.